Below, 4 T cell receptor beta chains from the same sample are listed, as sequenced in a study of cytomegalovirus exposure and HLA in healthy donors. The PCR used 60 Vbeta and 13 Jbeta primers. Libraries were prepared by immunoSEQ multiplex PCR; TCRdb keeps only in-frame clonotypes and omits some of them. The table has a few hundred thousand clones, roughly four fifths seen once. The source material was PBMCs. The receptors were sampled from an older woman in good health and CMV-seropositive.

This rearrangement joins TRBV6-6 to TRBJ2-7; possibly TRBD2 for D (6 bases). The CDR3 is 15 residues long. V lost 7 bases to trimming and J lost 2 bases, with 18 bases between them. Looked up from germline, CDR1 is MNHNY and CDR2 is SVGAGI (reference sequence). In nucleotides, the CDR3 is TGTGCCAGCAATAAATTAGCGGATCAGACCTACGAGCAGTACTTC. Protein product: CASNKLADQTYEQYF.

This chain uses TRBV19 with TRBJ2-5; D may be TRBD2 (6 bases). The CDR3 length is 15 residues. Germline CDR1 LNHDA, CDR2 SQIVND (reference sequence). Deletions cut 1 base from V and 2 bases from J, with 11 bases between. CDR3: CASSIGRGGQETQYF. The CDR3 nucleotides read TGTGCCAGTAGTATAGGACGGGGAGGACAAGAGACCCAGTACTTC.

The rearrangement joins TRBV5-5 to TRBJ1-5; no clear D gene. Between the trimmed V and J ends, which lost 4 bases and 2 bases, there was a span of 10 bases. The CDR3 is made up of 14 amino acids. Germline V gene lookup returns CDR1 SGHKS and CDR2 YYEKEE (reference sequence). CDR3 in DNA: TGTGCCAGCAGCGACCCGGGAGGCAATCAGCCCCAGCATTTT. This sequence encodes CASSDPGGNQPQHF.

The V and J genes are TRBV7-6 and TRBJ2-5, with 7 bases lining up with TRBD2. This CDR3 contains 16 residues. Trimming cost V 4 bases and J 1 base; bases outside gene matches: 9. Per the germline V gene, CDR1 is SGHVS and CDR2 is FNYEAQ. The DNA for the CDR3 is TGTGCCAGCAGCTCGTTCCGGACTAGGGCCCAAGAGACCCAGTACTTC. This gives the protein CASSSFRTRAQETQYF.